Sequencing of this T cell receptor (beta chain) was carried out in a study of radiation and T cells in renal cell carcinoma. Study-wide results and caveats: In blood, top tumor clones expanded by 2 weeks, shrinking by 4.

This CDR3 is built from 16 residues. The V end lost 0 bases, the J end lost 1 base, and 11 bases lay between the germline ends. CDR1 and CDR2 (germline): MGHRA, YSYEKL. This clone was picked up one time. Its cognate antigen is unknown. The protocol was immunoSEQ multiplex PCR, while the TCRdb copy is restricted to in-frame clones and leaves out a portion. The table records about 130,000 clones, about 88% of them present only once. The time point is: baseline pretreatment blood. Treatment defined: 15 Gy SBRT to primary tumor, nephrectomy 4 weeks later. The clonotype originates from a woman in her forties or fifties with renal cell carcinoma. Sequences were derived from blood, sampled from a patient whose treatment included radiotherapy and nephrectomy. The chain combines TRBV4-1 with TRBJ2-3; D is uncertain. As DNA, the CDR3 is TGCGCCAGCAGCCAAGAGGGATCTACGCGCACAGATACGCAGTATTTT. Its translation: CASSQEGSTRTDTQYF.